What follows describes a single TCR beta chain. Its cognate antigen is unknown. This sample is part of a study of OX40 agonist ivuxolimab in advanced cancers. General observations from the study: With doses of 0.1-3.0 mg/kg, partial responders showed among the lowest clonal expansion.

After removal of 2 bases from V and 9 bases from J, the junction contained 7 bases not matched to a gene. The CDR3 is 15 residues long. Germline CDR1 SGHNT, CDR2 YENEEA. The assay was immunoSEQ multiplex PCR, and TCRdb's table has in-frame clones only and misses some. Here the sample spans roughly 110,000 clones, approximately 90% being singletons. This chain connects TRBV11-3 to TRBJ1-6; 7 bases align to TRBD1. This clonotype was sampled from an adult with an advanced solid tumor such as melanoma, head and neck, liver or kidney cancer. This specimen was CD4+ or CD8+ T cells sorted from blood, taken in a trial of the OX40 agonist ivuxolimab. The DNA of the CDR3 is TGTGCCAGCAGCTTACAGGGGGAGTTGGGTTCACCCCTCCACTTT. Protein product: CASSLQGELGSPLHF.